This T cell receptor beta chain emerged from a study of response to subunit inactivated influenza vaccine. Notes on the study in general: It was the authors' suggestion that each seasonal influenza vaccination recruits few new T cells.

TCRdb re-derived calls from the RT-PCR reads in MiXCR, one entry per CDR3 protein. The sample lists roughly 700,000 distinct CDR3 sequences; approximately 15% were seen once. This CDR3 has 15 amino acids. The junction had 11 bases not matched to a gene; V was cut back by 10 bases and J by 2 bases. Germline-derived CDR1 and CDR2 are ENHRY and SYGVKD. For this clonotype: Its antigen is unidentified.

The sequencing used PBMCs from blood, collected about 14 days before vaccination. The sequence came from a man aged 50 or older who received an inactivated influenza vaccine. V is TRBV10-3 and J is TRBJ2-5, with 9 bases fitting TRBD2. CDR3 sequence: CATQSGLAGQETQYF. The DNA of the CDR3 is TGTGCCACCCAATCGGGCCTAGCGGGGCAAGAGACCCAGTACTTC.